This is a list of T cell receptor beta chains from one sample in a study of OX40 agonist ivuxolimab in advanced cancers. Clones were read by immunoSEQ multiplex PCR, and TCRdb kept only the in-frame ones, dropping some. This sample has around 20,000 clones; just over 70% occur once, and the top ten carry 15% to 20%. The specimen comprised CD4+ or CD8+ T cells sorted from blood, sampled in a trial of the OX40 agonist ivuxolimab. These receptor sequences come from an adult with an advanced solid tumor such as melanoma, head and neck, liver or kidney cancer. Both conserved end residues are trimmed from each CDR3. Each record gives: J gene, V gene, CDR3 protein.

j_call: TRBJ2-7; v_call: TRBV25-1; cdr3_aa: ASTDGASREQY
j_call: TRBJ1-2; v_call: TRBV6-5; cdr3_aa: ASSSQYNYGYT
j_call: TRBJ1-5; v_call: TRBV18; cdr3_aa: ASSPEGTRSNQPQH
j_call: TRBJ1-2; v_call: TRBV6-6; cdr3_aa: ASSYEGPPYGYT
j_call: TRBJ2-7; v_call: TRBV7-6; cdr3_aa: ASSFGGAHYEQY
j_call: TRBJ2-2; v_call: TRBV30; cdr3_aa: AWNPRAGELF
j_call: TRBJ2-1; v_call: TRBV27; cdr3_aa: ASSAIAGSLFNEQF
j_call: TRBJ1-1; v_call: TRBV2; cdr3_aa: ASSLATEAF
j_call: TRBJ2-1; v_call: TRBV7-9; cdr3_aa: ASSLSSGSYNEQF
j_call: TRBJ2-5; v_call: TRBV14; cdr3_aa: ASSPEIRTGIVETQY
j_call: TRBJ2-7; v_call: TRBV27; cdr3_aa: ASSKERDMGHEQY
j_call: TRBJ2-7; v_call: TRBV23-1; cdr3_aa: ASSRGGDSYEQY
j_call: TRBJ2-5; v_call: TRBV5-6; cdr3_aa: ASSPEYQETQY
j_call: TRBJ2-2; v_call: TRBV10-3; cdr3_aa: AISDERVAGGELF
j_call: TRBJ1-1; v_call: TRBV27; cdr3_aa: ASSLDRASTEAF
j_call: TRBJ2-1; v_call: TRBV11-2; cdr3_aa: ASSPRTVLGSGNEQF
j_call: TRBJ2-2; v_call: TRBV9; cdr3_aa: ASSAGRTGELF
j_call: TRBJ1-1; v_call: TRBV7-9; cdr3_aa: ASSQVQLNTEAF
j_call: TRBJ2-1; v_call: TRBV7-9; cdr3_aa: ASSPTERGEQF
j_call: TRBJ2-3; v_call: TRBV11-3; cdr3_aa: ASSFYTDTQY
j_call: TRBJ1-1; v_call: TRBV11-2; cdr3_aa: ASSLDFRGTAQAF
j_call: TRBJ2-3; v_call: TRBV19; cdr3_aa: ASSIGQGALLGQY
j_call: TRBJ1-2; v_call: TRBV2; cdr3_aa: ASSEAGLNYGYT
j_call: TRBJ2-7; v_call: TRBV5-4; cdr3_aa: ASSIGQGSYEQY
j_call: TRBJ1-2; v_call: TRBV5-1; cdr3_aa: ASSSDINYGYT
j_call: TRBJ1-1; v_call: TRBV14; cdr3_aa: ASSRMNTEAF
j_call: TRBJ2-7; v_call: TRBV5-1; cdr3_aa: ASSLVGLGDEQH
j_call: TRBJ1-1; v_call: TRBV13; cdr3_aa: ASSSGTGKAEAF
j_call: TRBJ2-7; v_call: TRBV27; cdr3_aa: ASSYTVNPYEQY